This T cell receptor beta chain was recorded in a study of blood T cell repertoires in COVID-19. Study in general: The United States, Italy and Spain supplied acute and convalescent COVID-19 samples. The cDNA or gDNA used as material had been derived from T cells, B-cell-depleted T cells, or PBMCs.

Per the original methods: Amplified reference gene primers provided the basis for estimating nucleated cell counts. Clones were read by immunoSEQ multiplex PCR, and TCRdb kept only the in-frame ones, dropping some. The V and J calls and clone size come from that table; D and trimming were worked out from the DNA. There are approximately 75,000 clones in the sample; over 65% occur only once, and 2.6% lies in the top ten. The trim removed 4 bases at V and 5 bases at J, leaving 12 bases unmatched. Germline lookup yields CDR1 SGHDT and CDR2 YYEEEE. The CDR3 is 16 residues long. The chain is built from TRBV5-6 and TRBJ1-2, with 9 bases aligning to TRBD1. The sequencing input was peripheral blood. This sequence was found in a human donor with acute or convalescent COVID-19. The donor label of this sample is uncertain. CDR3 bases: TGTGCCAGCAGCGGGACAGGGACCGCTTCGCGGTATGGCTACACCTTC. Translation: CASSGTGTASRYGYTF.